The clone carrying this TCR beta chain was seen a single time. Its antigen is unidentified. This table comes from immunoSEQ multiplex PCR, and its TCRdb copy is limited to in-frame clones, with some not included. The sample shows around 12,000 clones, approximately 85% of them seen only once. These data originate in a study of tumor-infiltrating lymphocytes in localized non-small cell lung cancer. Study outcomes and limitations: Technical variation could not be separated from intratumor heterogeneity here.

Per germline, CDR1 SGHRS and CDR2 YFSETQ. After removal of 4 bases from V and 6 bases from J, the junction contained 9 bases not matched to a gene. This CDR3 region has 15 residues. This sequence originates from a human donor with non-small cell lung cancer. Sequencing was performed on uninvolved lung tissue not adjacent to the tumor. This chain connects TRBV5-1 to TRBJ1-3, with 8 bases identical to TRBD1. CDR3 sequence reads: CASSRMTGAENTIYF. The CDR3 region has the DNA TGCGCCAGCAGCAGAATGACAGGGGCTGAAAACACCATATATTTT.